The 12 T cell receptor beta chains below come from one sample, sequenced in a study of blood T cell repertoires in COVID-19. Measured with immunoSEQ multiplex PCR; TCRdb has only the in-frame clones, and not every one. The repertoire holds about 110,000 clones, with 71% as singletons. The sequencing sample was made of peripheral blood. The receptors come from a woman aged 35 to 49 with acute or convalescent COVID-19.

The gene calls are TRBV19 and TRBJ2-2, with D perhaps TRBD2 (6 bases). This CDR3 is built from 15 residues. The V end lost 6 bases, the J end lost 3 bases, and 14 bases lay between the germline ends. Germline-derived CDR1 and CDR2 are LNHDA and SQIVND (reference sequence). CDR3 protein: CASRTGTRHTGELFF. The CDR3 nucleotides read TGTGCCAGTAGAACCGGGACTCGACACACCGGGGAGCTGTTTTTT.

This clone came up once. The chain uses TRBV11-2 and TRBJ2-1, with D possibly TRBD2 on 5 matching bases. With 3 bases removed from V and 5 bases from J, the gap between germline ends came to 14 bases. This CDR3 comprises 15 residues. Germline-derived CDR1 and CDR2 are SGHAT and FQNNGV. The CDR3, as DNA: TGTGCCAGCAGCTTCCGCTCGACTACCGACAATGAGCAGTTCTTC. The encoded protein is CASSFRSTTDNEQFF.

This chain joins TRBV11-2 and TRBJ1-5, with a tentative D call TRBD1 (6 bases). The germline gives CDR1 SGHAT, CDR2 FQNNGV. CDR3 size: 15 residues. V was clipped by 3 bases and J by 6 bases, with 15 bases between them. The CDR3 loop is CASSLRGLVTQPQHF. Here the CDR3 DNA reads TGTGCCAGCAGCTTGAGGGGGTTGGTGACTCAGCCCCAGCATTTT.

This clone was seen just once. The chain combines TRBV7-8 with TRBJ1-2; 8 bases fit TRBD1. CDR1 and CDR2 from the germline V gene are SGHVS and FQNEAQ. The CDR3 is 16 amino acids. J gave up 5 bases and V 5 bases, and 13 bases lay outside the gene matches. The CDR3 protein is CASSISDRAGRYGYTF. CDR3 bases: TGTGCCAGCAGCATCTCGGACAGGGCGGGAAGATATGGCTACACCTTC.

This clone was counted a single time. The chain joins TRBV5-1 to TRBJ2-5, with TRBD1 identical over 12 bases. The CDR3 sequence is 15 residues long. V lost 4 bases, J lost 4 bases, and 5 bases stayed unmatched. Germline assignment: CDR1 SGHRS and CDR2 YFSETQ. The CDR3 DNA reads TGCGCCAGCAGCATGGGGGACAGGGGGCTAGAGACCCAGTACTTC. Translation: CASSMGDRGLETQYF.

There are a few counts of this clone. This chain's CDR3 is CASSPSGGASYNEQFF. CDR3 DNA sequence: TGTGCCAGCAGCCCTAGCGGGGGGGCCTCCTACAATGAGCAGTTCTTC. The V call is TRBV6-2 or TRBV6-3, the J call TRBJ2-1; 12 bases fit TRBD2. Germline CDR1 and CDR2: MNHEY and SVGEGT. The CDR3 contains 16 residues. The ends lost 6 bases at V and 0 bases at J; junction bases unmatched: 3.

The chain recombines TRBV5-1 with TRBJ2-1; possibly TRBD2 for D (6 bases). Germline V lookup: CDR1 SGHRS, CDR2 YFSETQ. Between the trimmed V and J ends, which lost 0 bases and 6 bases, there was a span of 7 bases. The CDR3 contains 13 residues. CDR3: CASSLAEGNEQFF. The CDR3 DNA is TGCGCCAGCAGCTTGGCGGAGGGCAATGAGCAGTTCTTC.

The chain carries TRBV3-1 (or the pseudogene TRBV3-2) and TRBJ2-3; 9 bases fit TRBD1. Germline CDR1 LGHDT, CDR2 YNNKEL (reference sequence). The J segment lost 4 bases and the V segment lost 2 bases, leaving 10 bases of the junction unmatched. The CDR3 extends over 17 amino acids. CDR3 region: CASSQSVGQGLADTQYF. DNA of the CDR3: TGTGCCAGCAGCCAAAGCGTGGGACAGGGTTTAGCAGATACGCAGTATTTT.

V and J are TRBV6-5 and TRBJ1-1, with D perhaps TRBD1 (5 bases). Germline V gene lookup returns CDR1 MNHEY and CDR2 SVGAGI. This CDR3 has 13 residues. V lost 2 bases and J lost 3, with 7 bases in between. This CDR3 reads CASSYGGYTEAFF. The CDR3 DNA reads TGTGCCAGCAGTTACGGGGGGTACACTGAAGCTTTCTTT.

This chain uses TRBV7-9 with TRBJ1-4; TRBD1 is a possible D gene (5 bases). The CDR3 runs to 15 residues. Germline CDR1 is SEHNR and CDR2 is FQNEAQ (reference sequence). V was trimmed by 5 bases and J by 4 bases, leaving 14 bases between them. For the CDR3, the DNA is TGTGCCAGCAGCCGCCAGGGACTTAATAATGAAAAACTGTTTTTT. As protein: CASSRQGLNNEKLFF.

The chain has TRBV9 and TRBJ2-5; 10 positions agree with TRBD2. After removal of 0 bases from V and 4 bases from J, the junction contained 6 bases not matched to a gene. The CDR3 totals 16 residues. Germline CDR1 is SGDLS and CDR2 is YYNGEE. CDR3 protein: CASSVEAGGPVETQYF. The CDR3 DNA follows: TGTGCCAGCAGCGTAGAAGCGGGGGGGCCTGTAGAGACCCAGTACTTC.

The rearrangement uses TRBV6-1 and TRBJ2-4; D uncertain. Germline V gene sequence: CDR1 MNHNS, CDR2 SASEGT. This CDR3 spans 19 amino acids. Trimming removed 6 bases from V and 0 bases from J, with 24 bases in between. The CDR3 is CASRETENSLNLAKNIQYF. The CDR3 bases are TGTGCCAGCAGAGAAACAGAGAATAGTTTAAACCTAGCCAAAAACATTCAGTACTTC.